The T cell receptor beta chain described here comes from a study of graft-versus-host responses after intestinal transplantation. Study overall: Recipients had multivisceral, liver-intestinal, or isolated intestinal transplants. Every one of the recipients received anti-thymocyte globulin induction and afterwards took tacrolimus and steroids for roughly three years.

The table came from immunoSEQ multiplex PCR; TCRdb's copy has only in-frame clones and leaves some out. Among 80,000 or so clones, 92% were seen once, and the ten largest hold 0.69%. In regard to this clone: Its antigen is as yet unknown.

General study points: High graft-versus-host to host-versus-graft clonal ratios were found in allografts of patients who had graft-donor T cell macrochimerism. Recipient marrow held GvH clones, some first seen in ileum or blood.

The germline CDR1 and CDR2 sequences are MGHDK and SYGVNS. The J segment lost 0 bases and the V segment lost 0 bases, leaving 5 bases of the junction unmatched. This CDR3 has 18 residues. The sample was PBMCs, taken 98 days after intestinal transplantation. This receptor was taken from a human patient who received an intestinal transplant, so some T cells may come from the graft donor. This sequence joins TRBV25-1 and TRBJ2-3; 11 positions match TRBD2. DNA of the CDR3: TGTGCCAGCAGTGAATATTTCCTAGCGGGGGGAAGCACAGATACGCAGTATTTT. Protein: CASSEYFLAGGSTDTQYF.